Listed below are T cell receptor beta chains from one sample, sequenced in a study of OX40 agonist ivuxolimab in advanced cancers. Produced via immunoSEQ multiplex PCR; TCRdb's table is partial and in-frame only. The data show about 49,000 clones, 75% to 80% seen once. The sample consisted of CD4+ or CD8+ T cells sorted from blood, taken in a trial of the OX40 agonist ivuxolimab. The source of these receptors is an adult with an advanced solid tumor such as melanoma, head and neck, liver or kidney cancer. CDR3s include the opening cysteine and the closing phenylalanine or tryptophan. A D gene is named only where the DNA matches it firmly. Size is stated for part of the rows, as once, few or many counts, or as a class when the clone is expanded.

clone size,J gene,V gene,D gene,CDR3 DNA,CDR3 protein
NA,TRBJ2-1,TRBV11-2,TRBD1,TGTGCCAGCAGCTTAATAAGGACAGGGGGCCGCAATGAGCAGTTCTTC,CASSLIRTGGRNEQFF
NA,TRBJ2-2,TRBV7-9,NA,TGTGCCAGCAGCGCCGGGGCCGGGGAGCTGTTTTTT,CASSAGAGELFF
once,TRBJ2-2,TRBV4-3,TRBD2,TGCGCCAGCAGCCAAGGCTTCAGGACTAGCGGGAGGGGGACCGGGGAGCTGTTTTTT,CASSQGFRTSGRGTGELFF
NA,TRBJ2-7,TRBV20-1,NA,TGCAGTGCTAGACGGGAGCCCGAGCAGTACTTC,CSARREPEQYF
once,TRBJ2-1,TRBV4-3,NA,TGCGCCATCTCCACTAGCCTCTACAATGAGCAGTTCTTC,CAISTSLYNEQFF
NA,TRBJ2-1,TRBV19,NA,TGTGCCAGTAGTATAGATCATCCAGGATTCTACAATGAGCAGTTCTTC,CASSIDHPGFYNEQFF
NA,TRBJ2-2,TRBV25-1,NA,TGTGCCAGCAGTGCCCGGAACACCGGGGAGCTGTTTTTT,CASSARNTGELFF
NA,TRBJ2-7,TRBV5-4,TRBD2,TGTGCCAGCAGCATTGGACTAGCGGGCCCCTACGAGCAGTACTTC,CASSIGLAGPYEQYF
NA,TRBJ2-7,TRBV5-1,TRBD2,TGCGCCAGCAGCACGACTAGCGGAAGCTCCTACGAGCAGTACTTC,CASSTTSGSSYEQYF
NA,TRBJ2-2,TRBV15,NA,TGTGCCACCAGCAGAGATTGGAGCGGGGAGCTGTTTTTT,CATSRDWSGELFF
NA,TRBJ2-1,TRBV9,NA,TGTGCCAGCAGCGTACTAGCGCAGAGCTCCTACAATGAGCAGTTCTTC,CASSVLAQSSYNEQFF
NA,TRBJ2-2,TRBV7-9,TRBD1,TGTGCCAGCAGCTTAGGGGACAGGGATGGCACCGGGGAGCTGTTTTTT,CASSLGDRDGTGELFF
NA,TRBJ2-1,TRBV9,NA,TGTGCCAGCAGCGTCTACAATGAGCAGTTCTTC,CASSVYNEQFF
NA,TRBJ1-2,TRBV4-1,NA,TGCGCCAGCAGCCAAGATCCTGAAGTGTCAGCCCCGGGGTACTATGGCTACACCTTC,CASSQDPEVSAPGYYGYTF
NA,TRBJ2-7,TRBV27,TRBD1,TGTGCCAGCAGTTTCGGGACAGGAACCTACGAGCAGTACTTC,CASSFGTGTYEQYF
few,TRBJ2-3,TRBV9,TRBD2,TGTGCCAGCAGCGTAGGGACTAGCGGGGGGTCAGATACGCAGTATTTT,CASSVGTSGGSDTQYF
once,TRBJ2-7,TRBV18,NA,TGTGCCAGCTCACCACCGGTCGGAAGGCCCTACGAGCAGTACTTC,CASSPPVGRPYEQYF
few,TRBJ1-2,TRBV7-2,NA,TGTGCCAGCAGCCCGGGACCGGAGAACTATGGCTACACCTTC,CASSPGPENYGYTF
NA,TRBJ1-1,TRBV2,TRBD1,TGTGCCAGCAGTGACGGGACAGGGGAGGATGAAGCTTTCTTT,CASSDGTGEDEAFF
NA,TRBJ2-7,TRBV7-9,TRBD1,TGTGCCAGCAGCCCGCGACAGGGCGACGAGCAGTACTTC,CASSPRQGDEQYF
NA,TRBJ1-3,TRBV19,TRBD1,TGTGCCAGTAGGGGACAGGGTGGAAACACCATATATTTT,CASRGQGGNTIYF
NA,TRBJ2-1,TRBV10-2,TRBD2,TGCGCCAGCAGCGCCGGGACTAGCGCGTACAATGAGCAGTTCTTC,CASSAGTSAYNEQFF
once,TRBJ2-1,TRBV7-6,TRBD2,TGTGCCAGCAGCCTGGGAGGGCCAACAAATGAGCAGTTCTTC,CASSLGGPTNEQFF
NA,TRBJ2-5,TRBV5-6,NA,TGTGCCAGCAGCTTGGGACAGGGAGGACGAGAGACCCAGTACTTC,CASSLGQGGRETQYF
NA,TRBJ1-4,TRBV7-2,NA,TGTGCCAGCAGCTCGACGGGACGGAGGGAAAAACTGTTTTTT,CASSSTGRREKLFF
NA,TRBJ2-1,TRBV29-1,NA,TGCAGCGTTGAAGCTTTGGACTCGAGCTCCTACAATGAGCAGTTCTTC,CSVEALDSSSYNEQFF
once,TRBJ1-1,TRBV7-2,TRBD1,TGTGCCAGCAGCGCGGGACAGGGTGGTGAAGCTTTCTTT,CASSAGQGGEAFF
NA,TRBJ1-2,TRBV19,NA,TGTGCCAGTCTGGGGGATTATGGCTACACCTTC,CASLGDYGYTF
NA,TRBJ1-3,TRBV19,TRBD1,TGTGCCAGTAGTATTGGACAGGGGAGCTCTGGAAACACCATATATTTT,CASSIGQGSSGNTIYF
few,TRBJ1-4,TRBV4-3,NA,TGCGCCAGCAGCCTTCACAGGGACCTAGATGAAAAACTGTTTTTT,CASSLHRDLDEKLFF
NA,TRBJ1-5,TRBV28,TRBD1,TGTGCCAGGGGGATAGGGGGCCAGCCCCAGCATTTT,CARGIGGQPQHF
once,TRBJ2-7,TRBV2,NA,TGTGCCAGCACCCCCTCGGGGTACTACGAGCAGTACTTC,CASTPSGYYEQYF
NA,TRBJ2-5,TRBV4-2,TRBD1,TGTGCCAGCAGCCAAGTTTCATGGCAGGACAGGTGGCAAGAGACCCAGTACTTC,CASSQVSWQDRWQETQYF
NA,TRBJ2-4,TRBV18,TRBD2,TGTGCCAGCTCACCACGCGGGGGGGGAAACATTCAGTACTTC,CASSPRGGGNIQYF
NA,TRBJ1-2,TRBV6-1,TRBD1,TGTGCCAGCACCGGGACAGATTTTAACTATGGCTACACCTTC,CASTGTDFNYGYTF
NA,TRBJ2-5,TRBV6-6,NA,TGTGCCAGCAGTTACTTCGGACAGCAAGAGACCCAGTACTTC,CASSYFGQQETQYF
NA,TRBJ2-3,TRBV13,TRBD2,TGTGCCAGCAGCTACCGGACTAGCGGGAGGGTAGGTGGAGATACGCAGTATTTT,CASSYRTSGRVGGDTQYF
NA,TRBJ1-1,TRBV6-1,NA,TGTGCCAGCAGTGAAGTTGGGGGACGACCGAACACTGAAGCTTTCTTT,CASSEVGGRPNTEAFF
few,TRBJ1-5,TRBV19,TRBD1,TGTGCCAGTAGTATCGCCCTGACAGGGCCGAATCAGCCCCAGCATTTT,CASSIALTGPNQPQHF
NA,TRBJ2-3,TRBV5-8,TRBD2,TGTGCCAGCAGCCCGGGACTAGCGGGAGGTGGAGATACGCAGTATTTT,CASSPGLAGGGDTQYF
NA,TRBJ2-2,TRBV7-7,NA,TGTGCCAGCAGCTACAGGGACACCGGGGAGCTGTTTTTT,CASSYRDTGELFF
few,TRBJ2-1,TRBV19,NA,TGTGCCAGTAGTATAGACGCTTCCCGGCCCCCGGTGGGCAATGAGCAGTTCTTC,CASSIDASRPPVGNEQFF
NA,TRBJ1-2,TRBV27,NA,TGTGCCAGCAGCCCCCGGGGCTATGGCTACACCTTC,CASSPRGYGYTF
NA,TRBJ2-7,TRBV29-1,TRBD2,TGCAGCGTTGTTGGGACTAGCGGGAGCAGCTACGAGCAGTACTTC,CSVVGTSGSSYEQYF
NA,TRBJ2-2,TRBV7-9,TRBD2,TGTGCCATCCCAGGACAACCGGGAGGCACCGGGGAGCTGTTTTTT,CAIPGQPGGTGELFF